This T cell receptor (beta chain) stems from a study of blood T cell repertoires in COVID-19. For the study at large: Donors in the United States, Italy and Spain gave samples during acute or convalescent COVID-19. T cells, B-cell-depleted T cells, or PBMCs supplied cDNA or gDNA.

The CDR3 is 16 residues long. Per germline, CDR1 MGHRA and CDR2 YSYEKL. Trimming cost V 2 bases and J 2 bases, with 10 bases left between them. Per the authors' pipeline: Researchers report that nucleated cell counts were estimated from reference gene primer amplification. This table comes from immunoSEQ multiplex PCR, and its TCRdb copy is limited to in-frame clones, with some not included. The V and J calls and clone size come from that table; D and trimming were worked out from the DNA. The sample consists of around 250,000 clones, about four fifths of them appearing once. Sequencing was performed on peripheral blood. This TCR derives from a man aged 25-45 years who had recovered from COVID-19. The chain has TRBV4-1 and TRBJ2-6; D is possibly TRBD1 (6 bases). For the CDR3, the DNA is TGCGCCAGCAGCCAACCATACAGGGCTGGGGCCAACGTCCTGACTTTC. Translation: CASSQPYRAGANVLTF.